The rows below give T cell receptor beta chains drawn from one sample of a study of human T cells and chemical hapten exposure. TCRdb re-analysed the RACE reads in MiXCR, keeping a single row per CDR3 protein. The table includes about 73,000 distinct CDR3 sequences, 8.5% detected once. Sequenced here: whole blood, sampled in connection with sensitization to the hapten diphenylcyclopropenone (DPC). All receptors come from a woman between 50 and 59 years old with alopecia areata. Some clones in this sample may be carry-over from other donors' samples. CDR3s include the opening cysteine and the closing phenylalanine or tryptophan. D genes are given only for firm matches. A clone size is listed for some rows: how often the clone was seen (once, few, many), or a class if it is expanded.

>TRBJ2-3|TRBD2|many|TRBV10-3
CAIGRGSYTDTQYF
TGTGCCATCGGGCGGGGGTCGTACACAGATACGCAGTATTTT
>TRBJ2-3|-|-|TRBV6-5
CASSRAMRDTQYF
TGTGCCAGCAGCCGGGCCATGAGGGATACGCAGTATTTT
>TRBJ2-5|-|few|TRBV6-1
CASSLRERETQYF
TGTGCCAGCAGTCTCAGGGAAAGGGAGACCCAGTACTTC
>TRBJ2-3|TRBD2|-|TRBV27
CASSFRTSGGTDTQYF
TGTGCCAGCAGTTTCCGGACTAGCGGGGGCACAGATACGCAGTATTTT
>TRBJ1-5|-|-|TRBV19
CASSTGRQPQHF
TGTGCCAGTAGTACCGGACGGCAGCCCCAGCATTTT
>TRBJ1-5|-|-|TRBV4-1
CASSHASGTKHQPQHF
TGCGCCAGCAGCCATGCCTCCGGGACAAAGCATCAGCCCCAGCATTTT
>TRBJ2-2|-|-|TRBV7-2
CASSPGQPRELFF
TGTGCCAGCAGCCCTGGACAACCAAGGGAGCTGTTTTTT
>TRBJ2-2|TRBD1|few|TRBV6-2/TRBV6-3
CASSSRDRGIAGLTGELFF
TGTGCCAGCAGTAGCCGGGACAGGGGGATAGCGGGCCTCACCGGGGAGCTGTTTTTT
>TRBJ1-1|-|few|TRBV6-4
CASSDSTLSWLNTEAFF
TGTGCCAGCAGTGACTCGACCCTTTCATGGCTGAACACTGAAGCTTTCTTT
>TRBJ2-1|-|-|TRBV7-9
CASSSPGPLPYNEQFF
TGTGCCAGCAGTTCCCCCGGGCCCCTGCCTTACAATGAGCAGTTCTTC
>TRBJ1-4|-|few|TRBV10-1
CASSRDSDEKLFF
TGCGCCAGCTCCCGGGATTCGGATGAAAAACTGTTTTTT
>TRBJ2-7|-|-|TRBV10-3
CAIRGGDSYEQYF
TGTGCCATCAGAGGGGGGGACTCCTACGAGCAGTACTTC
>TRBJ2-2|TRBD1|-|TRBV20-1
CSARGPGQGTAGELFF
TGCAGTGCTAGAGGTCCGGGACAGGGTACCGCCGGGGAGCTGTTTTTT
>TRBJ1-1|-|many|TRBV7-6
CASRDRAGGAFF
TGTGCCAGCAGGGACCGGGCCGGGGGAGCTTTCTTT
>TRBJ2-2|TRBD2|few|TRBV9
CASSVGLAGGMNTGELFF
TGTGCCAGCAGCGTAGGACTAGCGGGAGGGATGAACACCGGGGAGCTGTTTTTT